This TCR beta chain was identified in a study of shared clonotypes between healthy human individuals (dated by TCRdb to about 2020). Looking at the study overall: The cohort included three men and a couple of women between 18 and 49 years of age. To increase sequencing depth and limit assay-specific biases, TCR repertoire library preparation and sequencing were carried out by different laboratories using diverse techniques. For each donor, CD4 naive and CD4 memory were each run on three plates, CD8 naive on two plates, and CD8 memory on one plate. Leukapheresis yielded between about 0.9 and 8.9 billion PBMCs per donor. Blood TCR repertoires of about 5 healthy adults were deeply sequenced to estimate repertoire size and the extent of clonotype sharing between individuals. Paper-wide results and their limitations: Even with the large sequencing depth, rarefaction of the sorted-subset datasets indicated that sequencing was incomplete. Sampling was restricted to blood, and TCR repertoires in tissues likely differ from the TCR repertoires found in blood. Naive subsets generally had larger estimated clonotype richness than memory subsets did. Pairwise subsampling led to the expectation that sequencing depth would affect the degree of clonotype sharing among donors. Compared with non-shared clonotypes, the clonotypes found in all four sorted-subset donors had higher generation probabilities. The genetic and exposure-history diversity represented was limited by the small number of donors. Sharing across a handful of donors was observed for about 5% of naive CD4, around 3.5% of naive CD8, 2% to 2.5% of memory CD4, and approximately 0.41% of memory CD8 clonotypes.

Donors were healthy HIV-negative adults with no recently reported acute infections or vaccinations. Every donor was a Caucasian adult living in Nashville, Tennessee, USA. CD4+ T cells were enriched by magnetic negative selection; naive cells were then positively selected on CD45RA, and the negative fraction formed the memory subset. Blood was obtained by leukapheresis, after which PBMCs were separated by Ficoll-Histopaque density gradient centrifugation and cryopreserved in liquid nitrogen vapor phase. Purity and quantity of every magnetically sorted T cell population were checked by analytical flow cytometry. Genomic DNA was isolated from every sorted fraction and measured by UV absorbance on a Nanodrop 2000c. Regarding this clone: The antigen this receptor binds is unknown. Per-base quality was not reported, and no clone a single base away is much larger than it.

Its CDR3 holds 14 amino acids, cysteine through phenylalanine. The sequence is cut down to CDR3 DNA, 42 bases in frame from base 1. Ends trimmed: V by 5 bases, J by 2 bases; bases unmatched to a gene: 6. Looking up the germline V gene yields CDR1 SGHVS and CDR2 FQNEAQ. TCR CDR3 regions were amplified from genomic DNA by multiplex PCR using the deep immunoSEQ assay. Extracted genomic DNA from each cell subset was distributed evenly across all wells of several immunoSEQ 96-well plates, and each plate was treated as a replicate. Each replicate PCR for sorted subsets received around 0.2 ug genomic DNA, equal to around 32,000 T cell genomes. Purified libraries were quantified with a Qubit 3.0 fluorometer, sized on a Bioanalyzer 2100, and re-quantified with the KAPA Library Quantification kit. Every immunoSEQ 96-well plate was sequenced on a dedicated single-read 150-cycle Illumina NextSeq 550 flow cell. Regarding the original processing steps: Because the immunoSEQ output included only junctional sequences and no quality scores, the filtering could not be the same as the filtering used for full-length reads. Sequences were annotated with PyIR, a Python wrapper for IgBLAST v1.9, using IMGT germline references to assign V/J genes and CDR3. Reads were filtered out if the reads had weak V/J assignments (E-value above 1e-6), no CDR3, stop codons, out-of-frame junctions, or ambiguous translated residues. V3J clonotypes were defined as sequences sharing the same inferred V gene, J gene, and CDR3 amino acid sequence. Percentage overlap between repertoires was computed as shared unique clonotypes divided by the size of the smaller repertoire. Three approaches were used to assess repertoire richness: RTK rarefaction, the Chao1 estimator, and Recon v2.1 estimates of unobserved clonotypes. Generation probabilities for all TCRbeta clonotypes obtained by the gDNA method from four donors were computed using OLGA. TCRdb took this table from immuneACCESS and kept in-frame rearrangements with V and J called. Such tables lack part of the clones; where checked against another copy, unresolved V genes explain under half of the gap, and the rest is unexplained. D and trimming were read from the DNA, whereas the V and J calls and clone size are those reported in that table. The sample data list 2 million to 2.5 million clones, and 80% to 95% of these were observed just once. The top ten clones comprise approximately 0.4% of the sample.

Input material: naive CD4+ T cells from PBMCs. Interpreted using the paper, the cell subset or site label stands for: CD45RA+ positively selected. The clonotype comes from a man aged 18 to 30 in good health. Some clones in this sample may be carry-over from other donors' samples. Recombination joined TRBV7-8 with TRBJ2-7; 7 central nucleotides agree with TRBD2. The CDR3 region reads CASSRTSAAYEQYF. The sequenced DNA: TGTGCCAGCAGCCGCACTAGCGCAGCCTACGAGCAGTACTTC.